This TCR beta chain was captured in a study of cytomegalovirus exposure and HLA in healthy donors. Overall study context: A previous analysis identified approximately 110 million unique TCR beta sequences derived from about 180 million T cells. General study findings and limits: Analysis performed later showed TCR beta chains linked to HLA being more clonally expanded than equally common others. The study dropped some indistinguishable V segments, TRBV6-2 and TRBV6-3 among them.

V was shortened by 7 bases and J by 6 bases, with 13 bases between the two germline ends. The CDR3 runs to 13 residues. CDR1 is SGHTA, CDR2 FQGNSA, per germline. Comment on this clone: The antigen remains undetermined.

Both 60 Vbeta primers and 13 Jbeta primers went into the PCR. Per the study methods: In a later analysis, of around 80 million unique beta chains, about 12 million appeared in at least two donors. TCRdb keeps only in-frame clones here, not all; method: immunoSEQ multiplex PCR. The V and J calls and clone size were taken over from that table, and D and trimming were inferred from the DNA. The sample records about 140,000 clones, 75% to 90% being singletons. The gene calls are TRBV7-2 and TRBJ2-1; D possibly corresponds to TRBD2 (6 bases). This TCR derives from a female donor in good health and CMV-seronegative. Sequenced input: PBMCs. CDR3 in amino acids: CASNSRRGNEQFF. DNA for the CDR3: TGTGCCAGCAACTCTCGGAGGGGCAATGAGCAGTTCTTC.